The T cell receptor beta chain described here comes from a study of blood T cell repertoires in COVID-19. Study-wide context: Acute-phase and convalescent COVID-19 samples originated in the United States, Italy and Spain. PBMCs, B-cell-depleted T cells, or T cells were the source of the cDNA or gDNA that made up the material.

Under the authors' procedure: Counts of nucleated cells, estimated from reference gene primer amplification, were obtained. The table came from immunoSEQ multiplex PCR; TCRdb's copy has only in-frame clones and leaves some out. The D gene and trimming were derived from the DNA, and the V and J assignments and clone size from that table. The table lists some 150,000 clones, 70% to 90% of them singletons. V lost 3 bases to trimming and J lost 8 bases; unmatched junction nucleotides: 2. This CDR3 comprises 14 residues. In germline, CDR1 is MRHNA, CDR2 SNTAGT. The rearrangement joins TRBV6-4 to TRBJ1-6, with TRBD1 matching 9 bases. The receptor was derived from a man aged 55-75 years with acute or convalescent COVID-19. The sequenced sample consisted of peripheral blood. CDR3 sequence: CASSERQGDSPLHF. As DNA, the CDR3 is TGTGCCAGCAGTGAACGACAGGGGGATTCACCCCTCCACTTT.